This T cell receptor beta chain was observed in a study of T cell responses to AZD1222 COVID-19 vaccine. Study information: It was second doses at about 4 or about 12 weeks that were pooled.

Turning to this clone: Its antigen is as yet unknown.

Sequencing was performed with immunoSEQ multiplex PCR; in TCRdb, only in-frame clones are kept and a portion is missing. The sample lists 100,000 or so clones, around 87% occurring once. Study results and caveats: Reportedly, nearly half of unique spike TCRs recognized epitopes outside B.1.351/B.1.1.7 mutations.

This CDR3 has 14 residues. From germline, CDR1 is SGHNT and CDR2 YENEEA. J was trimmed by 2 bases and V by 5 bases; bases with no gene match: 5. The chain combines TRBV11-3 with TRBJ2-7; 8 bases are shared with TRBD1. Here the sequenced sample was peripheral blood, taken on day 0 of AZD1222 vaccination. The receptor was isolated from an adult in good health. This chain's CDR3 is CASSNRGDPYEQYF. The CDR3 coding sequence is TGTGCCAGCAGCAACAGGGGGGACCCCTACGAGCAGTACTTC.